The rows below give T cell receptor beta chains drawn from one sample of a study of blood T cell repertoires in COVID-19. The table came from immunoSEQ multiplex PCR; TCRdb's copy has only in-frame clones and leaves some out. The sample holds around 270,000 clones, around 90% seen once. The sequencing input was peripheral blood. The receptors derive from a person under 35 with COVID-19, enrolled during active disease. Both conserved end residues are part of each CDR3. D genes are given only for firm matches. Size is stated for part of the rows, as once, few or many counts, or as a class when the clone is expanded.

NA,TRBJ2-7,TRBV24-1,NA,CATAPREGDEQYF,TGTGCCACCGCGCCGAGGGAGGGGGACGAGCAGTACTTC
NA,TRBJ2-5,TRBV5-1,TRBD2,CASSVTGTSGSETQYF,TGCGCCAGCAGCGTCACCGGGACTAGCGGGAGCGAGACCCAGTACTTC
NA,TRBJ2-7,TRBV7-2,NA,CASSLKRAYEQYF,TGTGCCAGCAGCTTAAAGCGAGCCTACGAGCAGTACTTC
NA,TRBJ1-2,TRBV5-1,NA,CASSFTATYGYTF,TGCGCCAGCAGCTTTACAGCCACCTATGGCTACACCTTC
once,TRBJ2-3,TRBV5-1,NA,CASSLEGSWDAQYF,TGCGCCAGCAGCTTGGAAGGGAGTTGGGATGCGCAGTATTTT
once,TRBJ2-3,TRBV21-1,NA,CASSKKGGLAGGTDTQYF,TGTGCCAGCAGCAAAAAAGGGGGACTAGCGGGAGGCACAGATACGCAGTATTTT
NA,TRBJ2-4,TRBV18,NA,CASSPPRGNKNIQYF,TGTGCCAGCTCACCGCCACGGGGGAACAAAAACATTCAGTACTTC
NA,TRBJ2-1,TRBV10-3,NA,CAISDNGGQFF,TGTGCCATCAGTGATAACGGGGGACAGTTCTTC
once,TRBJ1-1,TRBV5-4,TRBD1,CASTGGTDYEAFF,TGTGCCAGCACCGGCGGGACAGACTATGAAGCTTTCTTT
NA,TRBJ2-1,TRBV6-6,TRBD1,CASSQQGTVKQFF,TGTGCCAGCAGTCAACAGGGGACAGTCAAGCAGTTCTTC
NA,TRBJ2-1,TRBV30,TRBD2,CACGVAGYNEQFF,TGTGCCTGCGGGGTAGCGGGATACAATGAGCAGTTCTTC
NA,TRBJ1-5,TRBV19,TRBD1,CASSYQTGGAGSNQPQHF,TGTGCCAGTAGTTACCAAACAGGGGGCGCGGGTAGCAATCAGCCCCAGCATTTT
NA,TRBJ1-6,TRBV7-8,NA,CASSLRAAASSYNSPLHF,TGTGCCAGCAGCTTACGTGCGGCGGCGAGCTCCTATAATTCACCCCTCCACTTT
NA,TRBJ1-2,TRBV7-2,TRBD1,CASSLIGQGAYGYTF,TGTGCCAGCAGCTTAATTGGACAGGGGGCCTATGGCTACACCTTC
NA,TRBJ2-7,TRBV5-6,TRBD2,CASTRVAGAAYEQYF,TGTGCCAGCACCAGGGTAGCGGGAGCCGCCTACGAGCAGTACTTC
NA,TRBJ1-6,TRBV9,TRBD1,CASSVGTGRIGSYNSPLHF,TGTGCCAGCAGCGTGGGGACAGGGAGAATCGGCTCCTATAATTCACCCCTCCACTTT
NA,TRBJ1-2,TRBV19,TRBD1,CASLDRVGYGYTF,TGTGCCAGTTTAGACAGGGTGGGCTATGGCTACACCTTC
NA,TRBJ2-7,TRBV28,NA,CASLERGEQYF,TGTGCCAGCCTAGAACGGGGCGAGCAGTACTTC
NA,TRBJ2-2,TRBV2,NA,CASSAVGELFF,TGTGCCAGCAGTGCCGTCGGGGAGCTGTTTTTT
NA,TRBJ2-7,TRBV5-4,TRBD2,CASSGSGVSYEQYF,TGTGCCAGCAGCGGTAGCGGGGTCTCCTACGAGCAGTACTTC
NA,TRBJ1-2,TRBV6-5,NA,CASVSRMRPDGYTF,TGTGCCAGCGTTTCTAGGATGAGGCCTGATGGCTACACCTTC
NA,TRBJ1-5,TRBV6-5,TRBD1,CATGRGQDPHQPQHF,TGTGCCACAGGCAGGGGACAGGACCCTCATCAGCCCCAGCATTTT
NA,TRBJ1-1,TRBV7-9,NA,CASSSYLTEAFF,TGTGCCAGCAGCTCTTATCTGACTGAAGCTTTCTTT
NA,TRBJ2-1,TRBV4-1,TRBD1,CASSQDSRDRAGFF,TGCGCCAGCAGCCAAGATTCAAGGGACAGGGCAGGTTTCTTC
NA,TRBJ1-1,TRBV19,NA,CASSPQGMNTEAFF,TGTGCCAGTAGTCCGCAGGGGATGAACACTGAAGCTTTCTTT
NA,TRBJ2-2,TRBV4-1,NA,CASSQDGPNTGELFF,TGCGCCAGCAGCCAAGATGGGCCTAACACCGGGGAGCTGTTTTTT
few,TRBJ1-6,TRBV6-4,NA,CASSDSWTAKDNSPLHF,TGTGCCAGCAGTGACTCCTGGACAGCTAAAGATAATTCACCCCTCCACTTT
NA,TRBJ2-2,TRBV11-3,TRBD1,CASSLDAPQGWTGELFF,TGTGCCAGCAGCTTAGATGCTCCACAGGGGTGGACCGGGGAGCTGTTTTTT
NA,TRBJ2-1,TRBV6-5,TRBD2,CASKVAGVMNEQFF,TGTGCCAGCAAGGTCGCGGGGGTTATGAATGAGCAGTTCTTC
NA,TRBJ2-3,TRBV29-1,NA,CSPFTDTQYF,TGCAGCCCTTTCACAGATACGCAGTATTTT
NA,TRBJ1-1,TRBV5-1,NA,CASSSGQYTEAFF,TGCGCCAGCAGCTCGGGTCAGTACACTGAAGCTTTCTTT
NA,TRBJ2-7,TRBV5-8,NA,CASSPAYEQYF,TGTGCCAGCAGCCCAGCCTACGAGCAGTACTTC